Shown below are 12 T cell receptor beta chains from a single sample sequenced in a study of naive and memory T cell subsets. Study results and caveats: A few larger clonotypes appeared in naive repertoires, especially CD8, possibly memory cells re-expressing CD45RA.

The beta constant-region primer was an equimolar mix of two oligonucleotides covering TRBC1 and TRBC2. Nested alpha and beta constant-region primers with the SP2 primer drove four PCR rounds on ligated cDNA. TCRdb independently ran MiXCR on the UMI-ligation and nested PCR reads; one entry per CDR3 protein. The data show under 150,000 distinct CDR3 sequences, approximately 20% seen once. Their target antigens are unknown. The specimen sequenced was naive CD8+ T cells from blood. The receptor source for this set is a human donor in good health.

This clonotype was observed a few times. The chain carries TRBV20-1 and TRBJ2-7, with no clear D. The CDR3 extends over 13 amino acids. V was cut by 3 bases and J by 0 bases, with 9 bases left in between. Germline loops: CDR1 DFQATT, CDR2 SNEGSKA (reference sequence). CDR3: CSASPESSYEQYF. The CDR3 nucleotides read TGCAGTGCTAGCCCCGAAAGCTCCTACGAGCAGTACTTC.

This clonotype has just a few counts. The genes are TRBV11-2 and TRBJ1-2; tentatively, D is TRBD1 (6 bases). The CDR3 contains 17 residues. CDR1 SGHAT and CDR2 FQNNGV come from the germline V gene. Trimming shortened V by 5 bases and J by 8 bases, and 27 bases separated the two germline ends. In DNA form, the CDR3 reads TGTGCCAGCAGCACGCAGGAAGTGGGGGCTCCCGGGGAGGGCTACACCTTC. Amino acids: CASSTQEVGAPGEGYTF.

The table lists this clonotype with a few counts. The V gene is TRBV27, the J gene TRBJ2-7, with 11 bases identical to TRBD2. V shed 3 bases and J 4 bases; nucleotides not matched to a gene: 8. The CDR3 sequence is 16 residues long. CDR1 and CDR2 (germline): MNHEY, SMNVEV (reference sequence). The CDR3 DNA reads as TGTGCCAGCAGTTTTATCACTAGCGGGAGTAGGTACGAGCAGTACTTC. Translating it yields CASSFITSGSRYEQYF.

The chain recombines TRBV12-3 or TRBV12-4 with TRBJ1-6, with unresolved D. Between the trimmed V and J ends, which lost 1 base and 0 bases, there was a span of 10 bases. This CDR3 is 17 amino acids long. CDR3 residues: CASSLVSPNSYNSPLHF. The CDR3 DNA follows: TGTGCCAGCAGTTTAGTCAGTCCCAACTCCTATAATTCACCCCTCCACTTT.

This clonotype has a handful of counts. The chain uses TRBV7-2 and TRBJ2-7; tentative D call: TRBD1 (6 bases). Trimming shortened V by 5 bases and J by 5 bases, and 16 bases separated the two germline ends. CDR3 size: 14 residues. Germline V gene data show CDR1 as SGHTA and CDR2 as FQGNSA. This CDR3 reads CASSHTTGDHEQYF. The CDR3 nucleotides are TGTGCCAGCAGCCATACGACAGGTGATCACGAGCAGTACTTC. Using reference TRBV7-2 and TRBJ2-7 for the parts outside the CDR3, the full variable domain is GAGVSQSPSNKVTEKGKDVELRCDPISGHTALYWYRQSLGQGLEFLIYFQGNSAPDKSGLPSDRFSAERTGGSVSTLTIQRTQQEDSAVYLCASSHTTGDHEQYFGPGTRLTVT.

This clonotype was observed a few times. This chain links TRBV27 with TRBJ2-1; the D gene could be TRBD1 or TRBD2 (6 bases each). This CDR3 contains 14 residues. The germline V gene has CDR1 MNHEY and CDR2 SMNVEV (reference sequence). Trimming pared 6 bases from V and 5 bases from J, leaving 14 bases between. The CDR3 coding sequence is TGTGCCAGCAGGAAGGGGGGATCCCACAATGAGCAGTTCTTC. It yields the protein CASRKGGSHNEQFF.

This clonotype occurred many times. DNA of the CDR3: TGCAGCGTTGAGAGGAACACTGAAGCTTTCTTT. Protein: CSVERNTEAFF. The J gene is TRBJ1-1, the V gene TRBV29-1; D gene uncertain. The germline V gene has CDR1 SQVTM and CDR2 ANQGSEA. V was pared by 3 bases and J by 1 base, with 3 bases between. CDR3 size: 11 residues.

The V call is TRBV6-2 or TRBV6-3, the J call TRBJ1-5; 9 bases are a match to TRBD1. The germline V gene encodes CDR1 MNHEY and CDR2 SVGEGT. V shed 6 bases and J 2 bases; nucleotides not matched to a gene: 11. CDR3 length equals 17 residues. The CDR3, as DNA: TGTGCCAGCAGCCCCCACCGGGACAGGGAAGGCAATCAGCCCCAGCATTTT. It is translated as CASSPHRDREGNQPQHF.

Note on this clonotype: The junction and the germline gene differ at one end; a read error may be behind it. The V and J genes are TRBV6-5 and TRBJ2-1; D may be TRBD2 (6 bases). CDR3 length: 11 residues. Germline loops: CDR1 MNHEY, CDR2 SVGAGI. The CDR3 protein is CAVSEGGEQFF. The CDR3 bases are TGCGCCGTCTCGGAGGGCGGTGAGCAGTTCTTC.

The V gene is TRBV7-8, the J gene TRBJ2-3; 7 bases are a match to TRBD2. The CDR3 is 15 amino acids. Germline V lookup: CDR1 SGHVS, CDR2 FQNEAQ. The V and J ends lost 6 bases and 1 base, in that order; junction bases with no gene match: 7. CDR3 nucleotide sequence: TGTGCCAGCAGGGCTCCTAGCGGCCGCACAGATACGCAGTATTTT. This translates into CASRAPSGRTDTQYF.

This clonotype was counted only a few times. The rearrangement joins TRBV28 to TRBJ1-2; maybe TRBD1 (5 bases). The V end lost 1 base, the J end lost 2 bases, and 8 bases lay between the germline ends. From germline, CDR1 is MDHEN and CDR2 SYDVKM. CDR3 length: 14 amino acids. Here the CDR3 reads CASSLFGDNYGYTF. CDR3 DNA sequence: TGTGCCAGCAGTTTATTCGGGGACAACTATGGCTACACCTTC.

This clonotype was seen only once. One end of the junction fails to match germline, which may point to a read error. The chain employs TRBV6-5 and TRBJ2-3; TRBD2 might be the D (5 bases). This CDR3 spans 18 amino acids. CDR1 is MNHEY and CDR2 is SVGAGI in the germline V gene. For the CDR3, the DNA is TGTGCCAGCAGTTACCTATCGCGGGCCAATTCTAGCACAAATACGCAGTATTTT. Translating it yields CASSYLSRANSSTNTQYF.